This TCR beta chain was sequenced during a study of OX40 agonist ivuxolimab in advanced cancers. V gave up 4 bases and J gave up 2 bases, with 13 bases separating them. The germline V gene encodes CDR1 SGHRS and CDR2 YFSETQ. This CDR3 region has 15 residues. This table comes from immunoSEQ multiplex PCR, and its TCRdb copy is limited to in-frame clones, with some not included. The sample contains about 94,000 clones, approximately 91% of which appear only once. Overall study findings and caveats: Clones of CD4+ and CD8+ blood T cells grew by week 6 at doses of 0.1 to 3.0 mg/kg.

Remarks on this clone: Its antigen is currently unknown.

The J gene is TRBJ1-3, the V gene TRBV5-1, with a weak D call TRBD1 (5 bases). The receptor comes from an adult with an advanced solid tumor such as melanoma, head and neck, liver or kidney cancer. Specimen: CD4+ or CD8+ T cells sorted from blood, collected in a trial of the OX40 agonist ivuxolimab. CDR3 protein: CASSPSAGPGNTIYF. In DNA, the CDR3 is TGCGCCAGCAGCCCGAGCGCAGGGCCTGGAAACACCATATATTTT.